This T cell receptor (beta chain) was sequenced in a study of identical twins. TCRdb re-called the 5' RACE reads through MiXCR, storing one row per CDR3 protein. The top ten clones hold around 0.25% of a sample with 1.5 million to 2 million distinct CDR3 sequences, under 35% of them seen once. As concerns this clonotype: An end of the junction differs from the germline gene, which may be a read error.

The germline V gene encodes CDR1 SGHTA and CDR2 FQGNSA. CDR3 length equals 13 residues. The receptor comes from a newborn girl in good health. Specimen: cord blood. This chain joins TRBV7-2 and TRBJ1-3; D ambiguous. For the CDR3, the DNA is TGCGCCTCCGACGGCAGCTCTGGAAACACCATATATTTT. This translates into CASDGSSGNTIYF.